The 6 T cell receptor beta chains presented below share a single source sample, sequenced in a study of cytomegalovirus exposure and HLA in healthy donors. Generated by immunoSEQ multiplex PCR, the TCRdb table keeps only in-frame clones and is missing some. In the table there are more than 200,000 clones, roughly 87% of which are singletons. Source material: PBMCs. All receptors come from a man younger than 35 in good health and CMV-seropositive.

This clone occurred once. This chain connects TRBV6-6 to TRBJ1-5, with D unclear. Trimming took off 8 bases at V and 11 bases at J, with 16 bases between the two ends. Germline CDR1 reads MNHNY; CDR2 reads SVGAGI (reference sequence). The CDR3 consists of 12 residues. The CDR3 reads CASQPAGLAQHF. The CDR3 bases are TGTGCCAGCCAGCCAGCCGGTTTGGCCCAGCATTTT.

The chain joins TRBV4-1 to TRBJ2-2, with 14 bases lining up with TRBD2. Germline CDR1 is MGHRA and CDR2 is YSYEKL. This CDR3 is built from 14 residues. V was pared by 7 bases and J by 6 bases, with 1 base of the junction left unmatched. As DNA, the CDR3 is TGCGCCAGCAAGGGACTAGCGGGAGCCGGGGAGCTGTTTTTT. Its translation: CASKGLAGAGELFF.

This rearrangement joins TRBV5-6 to TRBJ1-1; D gene ambiguous. V lost 2 bases to trimming and J lost 4 bases, with 9 bases between them. Germline CDR1 and CDR2: SGHDT and YYEEEE. This CDR3 spans 13 amino acids. DNA of the CDR3: TGTGCCAGCAGCTTTGATGGATCCACTGAAGCTTTCTTT. Protein product: CASSFDGSTEAFF.

This rearrangement joins TRBV28 to TRBJ2-3; no firm D call. The CDR3 consists of 14 residues. Per the germline V gene, CDR1 is MDHEN and CDR2 is SYDVKM. V was shortened by 3 bases and J by 3 bases, with 10 bases between the two germline ends. The CDR3 DNA sequence: TGTGCCAGCAGTTTCGTCGGAGCTACAGATACGCAGTATTTT. Residues: CASSFVGATDTQYF.

The chain is built from TRBV19 and TRBJ1-5; D is unresolved. Germline V gives CDR1 LNHDA, CDR2 SQIVND (reference sequence). The CDR3 loop spans 13 amino acids. V dropped 7 bases and J dropped 4 bases, with 11 bases sitting between them. The CDR3 is CASKDRANQPQHF. As DNA, the CDR3 is TGTGCCAGTAAGGATAGGGCTAATCAGCCCCAGCATTTT.

This clone was detected a few times. The chain combines TRBV7-2 with TRBJ1-3; D may be TRBD1 (5 bases). The CDR3 covers 17 residues. From germline, CDR1 is SGHTA and CDR2 FQGNSA. V lost 5 bases, J lost 2 bases, and 19 bases lay in between. The DNA of the CDR3 is TGTGCCAGCAGCCCACCTTGGTCGGGACCGACTGGAAACACCATATATTTT. This translates into CASSPPWSGPTGNTIYF.